This TCR beta chain was found in a study of cytomegalovirus exposure and HLA in healthy donors. Trimming took off 3 bases at V and 2 bases at J, with 11 bases between the two ends. The CDR3 consists of 15 residues. Looked up from germline, CDR1 is SGHNT and CDR2 is YYREEE (reference sequence). Researchers ran the PCR with 60 Vbeta and 13 Jbeta primers. The repertoire was sequenced with immunoSEQ multiplex PCR; TCRdb's copy has only in-frame clones and lacks some. The sample lists 150,000 to 200,000 clones; roughly 80% were seen once. The sample comprised PBMCs. The chain couples TRBV5-4 to TRBJ2-2, with D possibly matching TRBD2 (5 bases). This TCR was sampled from a male donor in good health and CMV-seropositive. The CDR3 region has the DNA TGTGCCAGCAGCTCAGGACTCCTAAACACCGGGGAGCTGTTTTTT. It is translated as CASSSGLLNTGELFF.